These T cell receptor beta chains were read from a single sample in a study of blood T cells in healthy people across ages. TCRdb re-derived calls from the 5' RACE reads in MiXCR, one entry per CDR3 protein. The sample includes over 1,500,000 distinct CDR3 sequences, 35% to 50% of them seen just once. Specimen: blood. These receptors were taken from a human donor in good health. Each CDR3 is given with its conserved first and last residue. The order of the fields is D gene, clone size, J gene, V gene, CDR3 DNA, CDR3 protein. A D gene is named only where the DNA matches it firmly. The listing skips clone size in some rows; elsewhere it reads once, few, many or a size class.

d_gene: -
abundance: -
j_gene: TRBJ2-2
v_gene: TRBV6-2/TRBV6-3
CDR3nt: TGTGCCCTTGGACCGGGTCCTTCCACCGGGGAGCTGTTTTTT
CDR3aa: CALGPGPSTGELFF

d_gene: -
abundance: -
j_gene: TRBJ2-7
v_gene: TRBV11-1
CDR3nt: TGTGCCACTAGAGGGGATCTTACCTACGAGCAGTACTTC
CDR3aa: CATRGDLTYEQYF

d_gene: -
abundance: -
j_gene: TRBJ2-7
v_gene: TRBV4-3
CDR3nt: TGCGCCAGCAGCCAAGAAAACAGGGACGAGCAGTACTTC
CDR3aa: CASSQENRDEQYF

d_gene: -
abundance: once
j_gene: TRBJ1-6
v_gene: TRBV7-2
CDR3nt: TGTGCCTGCAGCTTAGCTCGGAGCCCAACAACCACCCACTTT
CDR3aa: CACSLARSPTTTHF

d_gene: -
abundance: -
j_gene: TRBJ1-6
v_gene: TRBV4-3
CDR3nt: TGCGCCAGCAGCCATACCAGGGGTTCACCCCTCCACTTT
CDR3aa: CASSHTRGSPLHF

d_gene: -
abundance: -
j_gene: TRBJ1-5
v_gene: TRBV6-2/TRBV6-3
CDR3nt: TGTGCCAGCAGACTCGACAGGAATCAGCCCCAGCATTTT
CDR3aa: CASRLDRNQPQHF

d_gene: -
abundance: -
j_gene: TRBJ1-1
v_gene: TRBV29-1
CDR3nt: TGCAGCGTTTCAGGGCTCAGGGAAAACACTGAAGCTTTCTTT
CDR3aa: CSVSGLRENTEAFF

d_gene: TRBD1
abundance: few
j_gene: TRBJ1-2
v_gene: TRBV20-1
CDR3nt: TGCAGTGCTAGCCGGGACAGGGTTAACTATGGCTACACCTTC
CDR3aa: CSASRDRVNYGYTF

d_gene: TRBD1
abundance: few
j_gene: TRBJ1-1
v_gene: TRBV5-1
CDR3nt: TGCGCCAGCAGCTTGGGGACAGGGGGGGGCACTGAAGCTTTCTTT
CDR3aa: CASSLGTGGGTEAFF

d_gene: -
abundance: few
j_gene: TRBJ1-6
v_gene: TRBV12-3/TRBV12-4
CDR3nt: TGTGCCAGCAGTTTGCGACAGAATAATTCACCCCTCCACTTT
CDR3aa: CASSLRQNNSPLHF

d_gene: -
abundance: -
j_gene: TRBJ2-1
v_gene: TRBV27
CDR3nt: TGTGCCAGCAGTTTACTCCCCGTGGAAAATGAGCAGTTCTTC
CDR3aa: CASSLLPVENEQFF